This T cell receptor (beta chain) originates from a study of blood T cell repertoires in COVID-19. Study overall: There were acute and convalescent COVID-19 samples, and they came from the United States, Italy and Spain. T cells, B-cell-depleted T cells, or PBMCs supplied cDNA or gDNA.

Germline V lookup: CDR1 MNHEY, CDR2 SVGEGT. This CDR3 comprises 14 residues. V lost 6 bases to trimming and J lost 2 bases, with 14 bases between them. Methods used by the authors: Quantification of nucleated cells was approximated via reference gene primer amplification. Some clones are missing from TCRdb's copy, which holds only in-frame ones; the method was immunoSEQ multiplex PCR. D and trimming were read from the DNA, whereas the V and J calls and clone size are those reported in that table. Among tens of thousands of clones, approximately 85% were seen once, and the ten largest hold approximately 18%. This clone was detected once.

The clonotype originates from a woman aged 55-75 years with active COVID-19. This chain uses TRBV6-2 or TRBV6-3 with TRBJ2-7, with D unresolved. The sequencing input was peripheral blood. CDR3 loop: CASSRAARTYEQYF. The CDR3 nucleotides are TGTGCCAGCAGCCGGGCCGCCCGCACCTACGAGCAGTACTTC.